The entry below describes one T cell receptor (beta chain). Its antigen specificity is not known. The input lacks base qualities; no much larger clone sits a single base away. Reading the label with the study, this specimen's time point is: baseline before first vaccination. The vaccinee samples were drawn from two UK trials, COV001 and COV002, one of which was a single-blind randomized controlled phase 2/3 trial testing AZD1222 (ChAdOx1 nCoV-19) in healthy adults. For TCRbeta chain sequencing, PBMC samples from trial participants were taken at day 0 and at day 28 after the second dose. The data derive from a study of T cell responses to AZD1222 COVID-19 vaccine (dated by TCRdb to the early 2020s). Regarding the research as a whole: AZD1222 recipients whose second dose came at about 4 weeks and those whose second dose came at about 12 weeks were combined into one group, since spike-specific TCR depth and breadth did not differ between the two schedules. A total of just over 230 trial participants underwent TCR sequencing, of whom about 200 had received two doses of AZD1222 and 26 had received two doses of the MenACWY control vaccine. Trial participants were enrolled into age subgroups of 18-55, 56-69 and 70-plus years, which contained about 150, 27 and 61 TCR-sequenced participants, respectively. Overall study results and their limits: Epitopes outside the regions mutated in the B.1.351 and B.1.1.7 variants were reportedly recognized by nearly half of the unique spike-specific TCRs. Spike-specific TCR breadth and depth rose significantly after two AZD1222 doses compared with day 0 and with MenACWY recipients. Only five to seven AZD1222 recipients were SARS-CoV-2 seropositive at baseline, limiting conclusions about previously exposed vaccinees. Because no day 14 peak-response samples were available, the repertoires could be characterized only after the peak T cell response. In the small 56-69-year group, the increase in depth fell short of significance, most likely because of low power. The whole spike protein was spanned by vaccine-associated CD4 TCRs, and dominant responses were seen in regions 160-218 and 743-854. Most participants were white British and females outnumbered males, and the authors suggested that clonal diversity may have been underestimated.

The CDR3 regions of human TCRbeta chains were analyzed by immunosequencing. The study's processing was this. Repertoire TCRs were checked for matches against a reference library of SARS-CoV-2-specific TCRs that had been generated using the MIRA antigen-specificity platform. Breadth was defined as the fraction of unique TCRs that were SARS-CoV-2-associated, and depth was defined as the fraction of total T cells that were SARS-CoV-2-associated. Using the MIRA data, each spike-specific TCR was assigned both to the spike region to which the TCR was reactive and to a CD4 or CD8 class. Log10-transformed breadth and depth values were compared by one-way ANOVA with Sidak's multiple comparisons tests. In its TCRdb copy, this immuneACCESS table keeps in-frame sequences only and misses some clones. Where compared with another copy, unresolved V genes explain less than half of these, and the others have no known cause. V and J calls and clone size are those listed in that table; D and trimming were worked out from the DNA. Here the sample has around 90,000 clones; 86% occur a single time. The top ten clonotypes cover roughly 6% of the sample.

The source of this sequence is an adult in good health. Source: peripheral blood, taken on day 0 of AZD1222 vaccination.

The DNA is TGTGCCACCAGCAGAGATCTAGGGACAGCGAACTACGAGCAGTACTTC. Translated, it reads CATSRDLGTANYEQYF. The rearranged segments are TRBV15 and TRBJ2-7; a stretch of 7 junction bases matches TRBD1. The CDR3 starts with the cysteine, ends with the phenylalanine, and has 16 residues. The CDR3 DNA has 48 bases and is translated from base 1. Trimming accounts for 0 bases at V and 3 bases at J, while the number of junction bases matched to no gene is 8. As encoded in the germline V gene (reference sequence), CDR1 is LNHNV while CDR2 is YYDKDF.